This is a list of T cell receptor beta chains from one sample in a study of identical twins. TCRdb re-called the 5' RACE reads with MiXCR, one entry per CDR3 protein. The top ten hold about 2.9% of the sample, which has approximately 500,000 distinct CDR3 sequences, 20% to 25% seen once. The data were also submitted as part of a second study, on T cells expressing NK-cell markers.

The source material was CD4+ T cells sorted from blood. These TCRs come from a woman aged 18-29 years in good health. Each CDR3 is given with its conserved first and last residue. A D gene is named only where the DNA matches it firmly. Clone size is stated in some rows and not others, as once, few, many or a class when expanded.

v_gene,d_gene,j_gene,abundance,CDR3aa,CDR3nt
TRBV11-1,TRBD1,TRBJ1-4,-,CASSFLGTVTATNEKLFF,TGTGCCAGCAGCTTTCTAGGGACAGTGACTGCAACTAATGAAAAACTGTTTTTT
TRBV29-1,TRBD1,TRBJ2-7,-,CSVPGQGANEQYF,TGCAGCGTTCCGGGACAGGGGGCGAATGAGCAGTACTTC
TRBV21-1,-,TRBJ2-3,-,CASSDTGPQGGDTQYF,TGTGCCAGCAGCGACACCGGGCCCCAGGGGGGAGATACGCAGTATTTT
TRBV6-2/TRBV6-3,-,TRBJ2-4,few,CASSYIVGGGNIQYF,TGTGCCAGCAGTTACATCGTGGGAGGAGGGAACATTCAGTACTTC
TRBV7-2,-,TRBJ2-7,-,CASTHSHGVGEQYF,TGTGCCAGCACCCACAGCCACGGGGTGGGCGAGCAGTACTTC
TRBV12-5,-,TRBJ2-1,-,CASGLLNNEQFF,TGTGCTAGTGGTTTGCTAAACAATGAGCAGTTCTTC
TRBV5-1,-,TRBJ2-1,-,CASSRTVAAYNEQFF,TGCGCCAGCTCCCGCACAGTTGCAGCCTACAATGAGCAGTTCTTC
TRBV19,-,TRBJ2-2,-,CASSIIQEGAGGLFF,TGTGCCAGTAGTATCATACAGGAGGGGGCCGGGGGGCTGTTTTTT
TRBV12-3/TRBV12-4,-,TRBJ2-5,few,CASSFLEGVGRETQYF,TGTGCCAGCAGTTTTCTTGAAGGGGTCGGGAGAGAGACCCAGTACTTC
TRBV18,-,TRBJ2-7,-,CASSPPWGFYEQYF,TGTGCCAGCTCACCACCTTGGGGGTTTTACGAGCAGTACTTC
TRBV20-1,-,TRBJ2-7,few,CSASLTRGSSYEQYF,TGCAGTGCTAGTTTGACAAGGGGGAGCTCCTACGAGCAGTACTTC
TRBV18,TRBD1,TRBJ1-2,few,CASSPSIGQGYGYTF,TGTGCCAGCTCACCATCGATTGGACAGGGTTACGGCTACACCTTC
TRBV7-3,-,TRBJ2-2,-,CASSLTQGSVGITGELFF,TGTGCCAGCAGCTTAACCCAAGGCAGCGTGGGAATCACCGGGGAGCTGTTTTTT
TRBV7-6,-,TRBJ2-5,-,CASSLESKTQYF,TGTGCCAGCAGCTTAGAATCGAAGACCCAGTACTTC
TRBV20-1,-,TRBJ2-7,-,CSARPTAEQYF,TGCAGTGCTAGACCGACGGCCGAGCAGTACTTC
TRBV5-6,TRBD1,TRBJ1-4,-,CASSLEWTGSQLFF,TGTGCCAGCAGCTTGGAATGGACAGGGTCCCAACTGTTTTTT
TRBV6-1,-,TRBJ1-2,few,CASTHRDPSRGYTF,TGTGCCAGCACCCACCGGGACCCTTCTAGAGGCTACACCTTC
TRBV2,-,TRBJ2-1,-,CASSGTEAFNEQFF,TGTGCCAGCAGTGGGACAGAGGCGTTTAATGAGCAGTTCTTC
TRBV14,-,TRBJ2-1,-,CASSLADPSHEQFF,TGTGCCAGCAGCCTAGCCGACCCTTCCCATGAGCAGTTCTTC
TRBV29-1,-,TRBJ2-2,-,CSVEGLSSTGELFF,TGCAGCGTTGAAGGGTTGTCGAGCACCGGGGAGCTGTTTTTT
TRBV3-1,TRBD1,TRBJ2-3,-,CASSQAQGPDTQYF,TGTGCCAGCAGCCAGGCACAGGGGCCAGATACGCAGTATTTT
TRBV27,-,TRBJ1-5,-,CASSPTGGRISQPQHF,TGTGCCAGCAGTCCGACCGGGGGGCGAATAAGTCAGCCCCAGCATTTT
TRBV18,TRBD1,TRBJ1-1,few,CASSARQGVTEAFF,TGTGCCAGCTCAGCCAGACAGGGAGTCACTGAAGCTTTCTTT
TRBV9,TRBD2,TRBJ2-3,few,CASSVATSGRSADTQYF,TGTGCCAGCAGCGTAGCGACTAGCGGGAGAAGTGCAGATACGCAGTATTTT
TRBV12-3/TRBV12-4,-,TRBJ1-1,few,CASNRQLNTEAFF,TGTGCCAGCAACCGACAGTTGAACACTGAAGCTTTCTTT
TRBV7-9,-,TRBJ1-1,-,CASSSNPEAFF,TGTGCCAGCAGCTCAAATCCTGAAGCTTTCTTT
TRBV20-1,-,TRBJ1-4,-,CSARHSLGEKLFF,TGCAGTGCCCGACACTCTCTGGGAGAAAAACTGTTTTTT
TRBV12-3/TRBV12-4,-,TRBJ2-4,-,CASSPEGGQNIQYF,TGTGCCAGCAGCCCCGAGGGCGGGCAAAACATTCAGTACTTC
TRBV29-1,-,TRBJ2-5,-,CSVGGERETQYF,TGCAGCGTTGGGGGCGAGAGGGAGACCCAGTACTTC
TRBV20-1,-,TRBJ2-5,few,CSARHGTVQETQYF,TGCAGTGCGAGACACGGGACGGTACAAGAGACCCAGTACTTC
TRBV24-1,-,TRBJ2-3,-,CATSGSSGESTDTQYF,TGTGCCACCAGTGGGTCGAGTGGAGAGAGCACAGATACGCAGTATTTT
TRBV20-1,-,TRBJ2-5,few,CSAEPRLVETQYF,TGCAGTGCTGAACCGCGACTAGTAGAGACCCAGTACTTC
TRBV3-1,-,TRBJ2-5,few,CASSQTLAGETQYF,TGTGCCAGCAGCCAAACACTAGCTGGAGAGACCCAGTACTTC
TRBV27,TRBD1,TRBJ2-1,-,CASSPRTGVYNEQFF,TGTGCCAGCAGTCCACGGACAGGGGTCTACAATGAGCAGTTCTTC
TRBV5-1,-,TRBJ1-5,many,CASSLASGEPQHF,TGCGCCAGCAGCTTGGCCTCGGGGGAGCCCCAGCATTTT
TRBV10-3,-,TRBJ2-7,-,CAISGGGVNYEQYF,TGTGCCATCAGTGGAGGAGGGGTCAACTACGAGCAGTACTTC
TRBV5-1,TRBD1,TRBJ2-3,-,CASGDRGPVDTQYF,TGCGCCAGCGGCGACAGGGGGCCGGTAGATACGCAGTATTTT
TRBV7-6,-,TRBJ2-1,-,CASSLMGGVENEQFF,TGTGCCAGCAGCTTGATGGGCGGGGTCGAAAATGAGCAGTTCTTC
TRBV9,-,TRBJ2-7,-,CARSWRESYEQYF,TGTGCCCGCTCTTGGCGGGAATCCTACGAGCAGTACTTC
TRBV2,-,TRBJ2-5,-,CASRENRDLETQYF,TGTGCCAGCAGGGAAAACAGGGATTTGGAGACCCAGTACTTC
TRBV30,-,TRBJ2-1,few,CAWSDFNEQFF,TGTGCCTGGAGCGACTTCAATGAGCAGTTCTTC
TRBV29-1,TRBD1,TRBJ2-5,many,CSVGFTGASEETQYF,TGCAGCGTGGGATTTACAGGGGCCAGCGAGGAGACCCAGTACTTC
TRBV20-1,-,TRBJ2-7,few,CSALSTSPREQYF,TGCAGTGCGTTGTCGACTAGTCCTCGCGAGCAGTACTTC
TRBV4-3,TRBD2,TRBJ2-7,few,CASSQTSGLGVYEQYF,TGCGCCAGCAGCCAAACTAGCGGGTTGGGGGTCTACGAGCAGTACTTC
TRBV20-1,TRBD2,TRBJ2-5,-,CSARDRLAGETQYF,TGCAGTGCTAGGGATCGACTAGCGGGGGAGACCCAGTACTTC
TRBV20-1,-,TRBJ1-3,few,CSARQASGNTIYF,TGCAGTGCGAGACAGGCCTCTGGAAACACCATATATTTT
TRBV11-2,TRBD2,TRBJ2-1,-,CASSSDTLAVLLSYNEQFF,TGTGCCAGCAGCTCGGATACCCTAGCGGTCCTTTTGTCCTACAATGAGCAGTTCTTC
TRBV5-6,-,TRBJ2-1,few,CASSTGTYYNEQFF,TGTGCCAGCAGCACCGGGACTTACTACAATGAGCAGTTCTTC
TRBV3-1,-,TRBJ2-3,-,CASSPTVHHTDTQYF,TGTGCCAGCAGTCCGACGGTCCACCACACAGATACGCAGTATTTT
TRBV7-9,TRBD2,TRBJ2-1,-,CASSPEAGGPNEQFF,TGTGCCAGCAGTCCGGAAGCGGGGGGGCCCAATGAGCAGTTCTTC
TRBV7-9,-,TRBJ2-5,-,CASSATDKGVMETQYF,TGTGCCAGCAGCGCAACGGACAAGGGCGTAATGGAGACCCAGTACTTC
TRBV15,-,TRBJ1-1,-,CATSARQKNTEAFF,TGTGCCACCAGCGCACGCCAAAAGAACACTGAAGCTTTCTTT
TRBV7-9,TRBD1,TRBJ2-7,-,CASSGQVPSNEQYF,TGTGCCAGCAGCGGACAGGTCCCCTCCAACGAGCAGTACTTC
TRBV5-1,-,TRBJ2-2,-,CASKLVSNTGELFF,TGCGCCAGCAAGTTGGTGTCCAACACCGGGGAGCTGTTTTTT